One and the same sample provided the 13 T cell receptor beta chains below, sequenced in a study of blood T cell repertoires in COVID-19. The table came from immunoSEQ multiplex PCR; TCRdb's copy has only in-frame clones and leaves some out. The sample includes some 35,000 clones, approximately 86% of them seen just once. Sequencing used peripheral blood. All receptors come from a man in his 70s with acute or convalescent COVID-19.

The chain has TRBV6-6 and TRBJ2-7; 7 nucleotides match TRBD1. CDR1 is MNHNY and CDR2 is SVGAGI in the germline V gene (reference sequence). The CDR3 extends over 12 amino acids. V trimming: 2 bases; J trimming: 6 bases; junction bases outside the gene matches: 1. CDR3 loop: CASSYRQGEQYF. The CDR3 bases are TGTGCCAGCAGTTACCGACAGGGCGAGCAGTACTTC.

The gene calls are TRBV27 and TRBJ2-1; 15 bases are shared with TRBD2. The CDR3 sequence is 17 residues long. The V segment lost 1 base and the J segment 6 bases; nucleotides outside the gene matches: 4. CDR1 is MNHEY and CDR2 is SMNVEV in the germline V gene (reference sequence). The CDR3 here is CASSLFRTSGRGNEQFF. The CDR3, as DNA: TGTGCCAGCAGTTTATTTAGGACTAGCGGGAGGGGCAATGAGCAGTTCTTC.

The rearrangement uses TRBV6-5 and TRBJ2-7, with a tentative D call TRBD2 (6 bases). CDR1 is MNHEY and CDR2 is SVGAGI in the germline V gene. CDR3 length equals 14 residues. V lost 8 bases, J lost 5 bases, and 19 bases lay in between. The CDR3 sequence: CASQGRAGGDEQYF. CDR3 nucleotide sequence: TGTGCCAGCCAAGGTCGGGCAGGCGGGGACGAGCAGTACTTC.

The V gene is TRBV4-1, the J gene TRBJ1-5, with D possibly matching TRBD1 (6 bases). V was cut by 1 base and J by 4 bases, with 11 bases left in between. The germline gives CDR1 MGHRA, CDR2 YSYEKL. CDR3 size: 15 residues. Written as DNA, the CDR3 is TGCGCCAGCAGCCAAGTGCGACAGGTTAATCAGCCCCAGCATTTT. Amino acid sequence: CASSQVRQVNQPQHF.

The genes are TRBV27 and TRBJ1-4; D is unresolved. The CDR3 is 15 residues long. V was pared by 7 bases and J by 0 bases, with 12 bases between. CDR1 is MNHEY and CDR2 is SMNVEV in the germline V gene (reference sequence). The CDR3 sequence is CASTQVGATNEKLFF. The DNA for the CDR3 is TGTGCCAGCACACAAGTTGGAGCAACTAATGAAAAACTGTTTTTT.

There are a few counts of this clone. The chain links TRBV5-8 to TRBJ1-5; D not resolved. This CDR3 contains 17 residues. The V end was cut by 0 bases, the J end by 0 bases, with 13 bases between. CDR1 is SGHTS, CDR2 YDEGEE, per germline. Written as DNA, the CDR3 is TGTGCCAGCAGCTTGGCTCTGTCGGTCGATAGCAATCAGCCCCAGCATTTT. It specifies CASSLALSVDSNQPQHF.

The J gene is TRBJ1-5, the V gene TRBV7-2, with D unresolved. Germline-derived CDR1 and CDR2 are SGHTA and FQGNSA. The CDR3 loop spans 13 amino acids. Trimming removed 4 bases at V and 6 bases at J, with 10 bases between. The CDR3: CASSSEAGQPQHF. The DNA for the CDR3 is TGTGCCAGCAGCTCGGAAGCGGGTCAGCCCCAGCATTTT.

CDR3 region: CASSSPNTNTEAFF. The CDR3 DNA follows: TGTGCCAGCAGCTCTCCGAACACGAACACTGAAGCTTTCTTT. This chain uses TRBV21-1 with TRBJ1-1; TRBD1, the table's D call, was not compared with the DNA. TRBV21-1 represents a pseudogene. CDR3 length: 14 residues.

This clone has a handful of counts. The rearrangement links TRBV23-1 to TRBJ1-5; a weak D match, TRBD1 (6 bases). TRBV23-1 carries the ORF label, with uncertain function. Trimming stripped 2 bases from V and 1 base from J, with 15 bases between. The CDR3 extends over 17 amino acids. The CDR3 spells CASSQPPGGDSNQPQHF. The CDR3 DNA follows: TGCGCCAGCAGTCAACCCCCGGGGGGCGACAGCAATCAGCCCCAGCATTTT.

V and J are TRBV6-2 or TRBV6-3 and TRBJ2-1, with D unclear. V lost 4 bases and J lost 6, with 10 bases in between. The CDR3 loop spans 13 amino acids. Per germline, CDR1 MNHEY and CDR2 SVGEGT. The CDR3 reads CASSSYRVNEQFF. CDR3 DNA sequence: TGTGCCAGCAGTTCCTACAGAGTCAATGAGCAGTTCTTC.

This clone has a handful of counts. The chain has TRBV7-2 and TRBJ1-1, with a possible D match to TRBD1 (5 bases). CDR3 length equals 18 residues. The V end was cut by 3 bases, the J end by 0 bases, with 20 bases between. Germline V gene data show CDR1 as SGHTA and CDR2 as FQGNSA. The CDR3 spells CASSFSRYRNLMNTEAFF. The CDR3 DNA follows: TGTGCCAGCAGCTTTTCGCGTTACAGGAATCTCATGAACACTGAAGCTTTCTTT.

In regard to this clone: Relative to the germline gene, one junction end is altered; a read error may explain this. The chain carries TRBV7-7 and TRBJ2-6; 9 bases align to TRBD1. The CDR3 sequence is 16 residues long. Per germline, CDR1 SSHAT and CDR2 FNYEAQ (reference sequence). CDR3 in DNA: TGTGCTAGCAGCCCCCGGGACAGGGATGGGGCCAACGTCCTGACTTTC. It codes for CASSPRDRDGANVLTF.

V is TRBV5-1 and J is TRBJ2-3; D perhaps matches TRBD2 (5 bases). CDR3 length: 17 residues. Germline V gene data show CDR1 as SGHRS and CDR2 as YFSETQ. Trimming removed 4 bases at V and 6 bases at J, with 24 bases between. The CDR3 loop reads CASSVSPGAGIGDTQYF. The CDR3 DNA sequence: TGCGCCAGCAGCGTGTCCCCCGGTGCGGGCATCGGGGATACGCAGTATTTT.